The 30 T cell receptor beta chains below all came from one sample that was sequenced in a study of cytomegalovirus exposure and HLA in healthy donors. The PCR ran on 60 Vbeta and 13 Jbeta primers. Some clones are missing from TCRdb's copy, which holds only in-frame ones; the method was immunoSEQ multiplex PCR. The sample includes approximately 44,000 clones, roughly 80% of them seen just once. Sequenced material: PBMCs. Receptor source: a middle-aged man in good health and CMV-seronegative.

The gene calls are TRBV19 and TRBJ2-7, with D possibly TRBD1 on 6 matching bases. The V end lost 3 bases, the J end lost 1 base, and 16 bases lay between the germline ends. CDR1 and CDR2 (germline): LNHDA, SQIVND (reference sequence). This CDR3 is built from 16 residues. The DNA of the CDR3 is TGTGCCAGTAGTATCACGGGGACACCCTTTTCCTACGAGCAGTACTTC. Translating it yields CASSITGTPFSYEQYF.

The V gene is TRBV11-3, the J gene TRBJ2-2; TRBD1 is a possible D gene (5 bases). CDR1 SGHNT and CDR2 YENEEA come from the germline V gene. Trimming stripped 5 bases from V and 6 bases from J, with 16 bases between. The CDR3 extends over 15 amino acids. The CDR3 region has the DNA TGTGCCAGCAGCCCTAACCAGGGTTGGGCCGGGGAGCTGTTTTTT. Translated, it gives CASSPNQGWAGELFF.

As DNA, the CDR3 is TGTGCCAGCAGAGCCTGGGGGGGGTTTGGTGAGACCCAGTACTTC. Translating it yields CASRAWGGFGETQYF. The chain employs TRBV6-1 and TRBJ2-5; 7 bases are a match to TRBD2. The CDR3 is 15 residues long. The germline CDR1 and CDR2 sequences are MNHNS and SASEGT. J was trimmed by 5 bases and V by 6 bases; bases with no gene match: 12.

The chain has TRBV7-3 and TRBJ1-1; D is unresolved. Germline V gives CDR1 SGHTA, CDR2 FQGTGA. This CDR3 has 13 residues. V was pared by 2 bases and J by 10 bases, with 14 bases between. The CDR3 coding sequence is TGTGCCAGCAGCTTAGGTCTCCGAGAGCCAGCTTTCTTT. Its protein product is CASSLGLREPAFF.

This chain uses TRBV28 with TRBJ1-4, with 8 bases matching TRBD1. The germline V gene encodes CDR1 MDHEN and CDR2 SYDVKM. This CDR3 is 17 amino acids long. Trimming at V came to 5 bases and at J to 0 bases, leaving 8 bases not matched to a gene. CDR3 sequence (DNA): TGTGCCAGCAGTCCCCCCAGGGGGCAAGCAACTAATGAAAAACTGTTTTTT. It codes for CASSPPRGQATNEKLFF.

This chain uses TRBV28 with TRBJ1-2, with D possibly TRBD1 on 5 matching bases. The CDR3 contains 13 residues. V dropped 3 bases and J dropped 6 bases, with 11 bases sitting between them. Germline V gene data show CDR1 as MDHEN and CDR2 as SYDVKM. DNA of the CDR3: TGTGCCAGCAGTTTCCAGGGAGGCGATGGCTACACCTTC. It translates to CASSFQGGDGYTF.

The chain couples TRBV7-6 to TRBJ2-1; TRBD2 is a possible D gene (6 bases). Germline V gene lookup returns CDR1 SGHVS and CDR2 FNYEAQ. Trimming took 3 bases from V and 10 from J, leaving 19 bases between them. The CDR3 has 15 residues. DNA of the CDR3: TGTGCCAGCAGCTTTTCCGAAGGGACTTCCTGGGAGCAGTTCTTC. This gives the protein CASSFSEGTSWEQFF.

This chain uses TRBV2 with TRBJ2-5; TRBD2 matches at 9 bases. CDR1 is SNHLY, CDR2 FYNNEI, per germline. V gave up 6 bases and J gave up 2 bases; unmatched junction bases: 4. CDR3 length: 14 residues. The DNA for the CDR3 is TGTGCCAGCAGCTCACTAGCGGGTCAAGAGACCCAGTACTTC. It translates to CASSSLAGQETQYF.

The CDR3 loop is CASSLLGRVSANTEAFF. The CDR3 DNA follows: TGTGCCAGCAGTTTACTCGGGAGGGTGTCGGCGAACACTGAAGCTTTCTTT. The chain couples TRBV28 to TRBJ1-1; no firm D call. Germline loops: CDR1 MDHEN, CDR2 SYDVKM. CDR3 length: 17 amino acids. Trimming took off 2 bases at V and 1 base at J, with 17 bases between the two ends.

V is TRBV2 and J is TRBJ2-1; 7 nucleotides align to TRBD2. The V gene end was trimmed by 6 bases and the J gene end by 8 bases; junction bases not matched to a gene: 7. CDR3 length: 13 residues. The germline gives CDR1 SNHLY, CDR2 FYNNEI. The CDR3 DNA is TGTGCCAGCAGCCCACCGGGGAGGGATGAGCAGTTCTTC. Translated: CASSPPGRDEQFF.

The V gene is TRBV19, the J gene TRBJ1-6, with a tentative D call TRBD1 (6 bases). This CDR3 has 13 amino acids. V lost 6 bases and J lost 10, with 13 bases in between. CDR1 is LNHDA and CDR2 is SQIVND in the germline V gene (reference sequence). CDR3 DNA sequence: TGTGCCAGTAGAAACAGGGCCGAATCACCCCTCCACTTT. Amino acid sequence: CASRNRAESPLHF.

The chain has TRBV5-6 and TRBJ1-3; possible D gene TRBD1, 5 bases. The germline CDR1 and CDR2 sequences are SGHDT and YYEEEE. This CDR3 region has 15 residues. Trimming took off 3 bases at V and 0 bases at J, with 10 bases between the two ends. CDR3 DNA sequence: TGTGCCAGCAGCTCGGACACTTCCTCTGGAAACACCATATATTTT. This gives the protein CASSSDTSSGNTIYF.

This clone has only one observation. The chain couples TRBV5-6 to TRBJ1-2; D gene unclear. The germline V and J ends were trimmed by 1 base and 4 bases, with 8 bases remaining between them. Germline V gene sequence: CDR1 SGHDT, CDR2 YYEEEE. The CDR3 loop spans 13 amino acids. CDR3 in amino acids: CASSLTRFYGYTF. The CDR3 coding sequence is TGTGCCAGCAGCTTGACCAGGTTCTATGGCTACACCTTC.

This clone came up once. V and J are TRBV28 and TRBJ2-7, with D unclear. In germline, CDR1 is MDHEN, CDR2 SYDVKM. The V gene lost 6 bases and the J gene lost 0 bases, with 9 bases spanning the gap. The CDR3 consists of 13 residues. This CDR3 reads CASRALSSYEQYF. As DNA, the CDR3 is TGTGCCAGCAGAGCATTGAGCTCCTACGAGCAGTACTTC.

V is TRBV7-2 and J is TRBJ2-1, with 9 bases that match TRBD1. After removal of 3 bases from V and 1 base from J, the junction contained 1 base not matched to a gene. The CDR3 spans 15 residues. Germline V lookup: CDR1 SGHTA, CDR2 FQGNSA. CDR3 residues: CASSFDRGSYNEQFF. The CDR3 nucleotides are TGTGCCAGCAGCTTCGACAGGGGGTCCTACAATGAGCAGTTCTTC.

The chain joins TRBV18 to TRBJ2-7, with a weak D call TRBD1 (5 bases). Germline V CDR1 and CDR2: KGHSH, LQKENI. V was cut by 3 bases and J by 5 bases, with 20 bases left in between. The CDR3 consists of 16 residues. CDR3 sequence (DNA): TGTGCCAGCTCACCGCTGAACGTTGGGGCTGGGCACGAGCAGTACTTC. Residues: CASSPLNVGAGHEQYF.

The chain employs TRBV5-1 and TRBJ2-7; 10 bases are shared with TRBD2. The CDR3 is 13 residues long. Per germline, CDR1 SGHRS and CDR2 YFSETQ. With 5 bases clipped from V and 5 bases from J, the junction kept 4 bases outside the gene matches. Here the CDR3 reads CASRKREGDEQYF. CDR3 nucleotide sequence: TGCGCCAGCAGAAAGCGGGAGGGTGACGAGCAGTACTTC.

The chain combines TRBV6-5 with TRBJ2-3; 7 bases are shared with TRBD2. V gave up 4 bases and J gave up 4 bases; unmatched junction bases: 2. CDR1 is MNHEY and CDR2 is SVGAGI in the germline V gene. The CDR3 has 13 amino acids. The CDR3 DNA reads TGTGCCAGCAGTTGGGAGGGGTCAGATACGCAGTATTTT. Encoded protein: CASSWEGSDTQYF.

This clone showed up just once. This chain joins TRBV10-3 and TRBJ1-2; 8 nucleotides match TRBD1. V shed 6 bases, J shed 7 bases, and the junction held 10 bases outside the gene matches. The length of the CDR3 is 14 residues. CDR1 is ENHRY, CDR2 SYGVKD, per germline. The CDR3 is CAISETTGGSGYTF. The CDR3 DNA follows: TGTGCCATCAGCGAAACTACAGGGGGTTCTGGCTACACCTTC.

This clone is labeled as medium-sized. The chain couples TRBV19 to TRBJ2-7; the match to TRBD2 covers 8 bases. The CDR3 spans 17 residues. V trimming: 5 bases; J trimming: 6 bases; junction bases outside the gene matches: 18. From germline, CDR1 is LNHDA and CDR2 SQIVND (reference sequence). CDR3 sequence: CASSPARWSGRVGEQYF. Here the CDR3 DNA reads TGTGCCAGTAGTCCCGCCCGGTGGAGCGGGAGAGTGGGCGAGCAGTACTTC.

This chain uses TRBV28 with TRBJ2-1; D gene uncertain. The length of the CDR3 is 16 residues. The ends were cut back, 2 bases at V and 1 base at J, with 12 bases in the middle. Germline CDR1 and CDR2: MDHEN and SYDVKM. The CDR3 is CASSLAPPRSYNEQFF. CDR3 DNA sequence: TGTGCCAGCAGTTTAGCCCCCCCTAGGTCCTACAATGAGCAGTTCTTC. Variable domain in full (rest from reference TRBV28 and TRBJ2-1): DVKVTQSSRYLVKRTGEKVFLECVQDMDHENMFWYRQDPGLGLRLIYFSYDVKMKEKGDIPEGYSVSREKKERFSLILESASTNQTSMYLCASSLAPPRSYNEQFFGPGTRLTVL.

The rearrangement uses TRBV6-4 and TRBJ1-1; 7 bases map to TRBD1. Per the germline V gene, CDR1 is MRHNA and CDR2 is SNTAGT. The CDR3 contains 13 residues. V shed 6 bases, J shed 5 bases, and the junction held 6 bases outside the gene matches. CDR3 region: CASSQTGWTEAFF. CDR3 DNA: TGTGCCAGCAGCCAGACAGGGTGGACTGAAGCTTTCTTT.

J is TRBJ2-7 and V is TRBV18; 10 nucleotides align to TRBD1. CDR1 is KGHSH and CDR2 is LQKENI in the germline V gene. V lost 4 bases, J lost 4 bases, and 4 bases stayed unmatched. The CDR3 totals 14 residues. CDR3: CASSQDRGRYEQYF. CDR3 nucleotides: TGTGCCAGCTCACAAGACAGGGGGCGGTACGAGCAGTACTTC.

CDR3: CASSSRTGSVAKNIQYF. The DNA of the CDR3 is TGTGCCAGCAGTTCTAGGACAGGATCGGTCGCCAAAAACATTCAGTACTTC. The J gene is TRBJ2-4, the V gene TRBV11-2; TRBD1 agrees at 7 bases. The junction had 12 bases not matched to a gene; V was cut back by 6 bases and J by 1 base. The CDR3 totals 17 residues. Germline assignment: CDR1 SGHAT and CDR2 FQNNGV.

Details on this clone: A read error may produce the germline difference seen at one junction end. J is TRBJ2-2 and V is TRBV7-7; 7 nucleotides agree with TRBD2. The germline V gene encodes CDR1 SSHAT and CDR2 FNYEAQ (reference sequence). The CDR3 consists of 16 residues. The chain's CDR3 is CASSLGSSGVTGELFF. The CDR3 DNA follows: TGTGCTAGCAGCTTAGGGTCTAGCGGCGTCACCGGGGAGCTGTTTTTT.

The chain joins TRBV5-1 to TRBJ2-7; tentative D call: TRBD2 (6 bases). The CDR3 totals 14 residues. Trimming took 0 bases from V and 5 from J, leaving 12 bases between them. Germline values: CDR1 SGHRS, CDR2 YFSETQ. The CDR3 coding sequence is TGCGCCAGCAGCTTGGGTGCGGGGAGCAACGAGCAGTACTTC. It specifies CASSLGAGSNEQYF. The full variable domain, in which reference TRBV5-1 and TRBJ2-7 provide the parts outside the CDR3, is KAGVTQTPRYLIKTRGQQVTLSCSPISGHRSVSWYQQTPGQGLQFLFEYFSETQRNKGNFPGRFSGRQFSNSRSEMNVSTLELGDSALYLCASSLGAGSNEQYFGPGTRLTVT.

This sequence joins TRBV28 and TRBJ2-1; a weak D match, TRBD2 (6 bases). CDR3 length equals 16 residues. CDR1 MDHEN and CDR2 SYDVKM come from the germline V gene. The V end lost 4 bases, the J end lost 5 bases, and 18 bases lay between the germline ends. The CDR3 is CASSSTDYFNHNEQFF. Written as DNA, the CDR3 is TGTGCCAGCAGTTCGACGGACTACTTTAACCACAATGAGCAGTTCTTC.

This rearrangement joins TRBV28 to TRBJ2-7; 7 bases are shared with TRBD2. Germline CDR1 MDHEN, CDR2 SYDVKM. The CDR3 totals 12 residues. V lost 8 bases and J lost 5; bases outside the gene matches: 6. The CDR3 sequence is CASLGTINEQYF. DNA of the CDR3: TGTGCCAGCCTGGGGACTATAAACGAGCAGTACTTC.

In DNA, the CDR3 is TGTGCCAGCTCACCCAGGGCAACTAATGAAAAACTGTTTTTT. Translated: CASSPRATNEKLFF. The chain is built from TRBV18 and TRBJ1-4, with a weak D call TRBD1 (5 bases). The CDR3 extends over 14 amino acids. The V gene's germline CDR1 is KGHSH and CDR2 LQKENI. Between the trimmed V and J ends, which lost 3 bases and 0 bases, there was a span of 5 bases.

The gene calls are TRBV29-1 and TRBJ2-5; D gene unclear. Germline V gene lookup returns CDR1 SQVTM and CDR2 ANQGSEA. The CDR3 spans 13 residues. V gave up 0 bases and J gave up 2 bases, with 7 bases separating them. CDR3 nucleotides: TGCAGCGTTGAAGATGGCTTACAAGAGACCCAGTACTTC. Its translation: CSVEDGLQETQYF.